This T cell receptor beta chain derives from a study of T cell responses to AZD1222 COVID-19 vaccine. A remark on this clone: Its cognate antigen is unknown.

CDR3 size: 17 residues. Germline V CDR1 and CDR2: KGHDR, SFDVKD. V lost 6 bases and J 0 bases, leaving 17 bases between the germline ends. This table comes from immunoSEQ multiplex PCR, and its TCRdb copy is limited to in-frame clones, with some not included. The sample lists 100,000 to 150,000 clones; roughly 90% were seen once. Overall study results and limits: Repertoires were obtained only post-peak T cell response. Baseline antibody screening turned up just a handful of seropositive AZD1222 recipients.

V gene TRBV24-1 combines with J gene TRBJ1-3; D perhaps matches TRBD1 (6 bases). This clonotype originated in an adult in good health. The sample was peripheral blood, taken on day 0 of AZD1222 vaccination. The CDR3 DNA follows: TGTGCCACCAGTAACTCGACGAGGGGGGGCTCTGGAAACACCATATATTTT. This codes for CATSNSTRGGSGNTIYF.